These T cell receptor beta chains were read from a single sample in a study of cytomegalovirus exposure and HLA in healthy donors. Method: immunoSEQ multiplex PCR; TCRdb's copy keeps in-frame clones and lacks some. The sample table sets out 130,000 or so clones. The specimen sequenced was PBMCs. These receptors were obtained from a woman under 30 in good health and CMV-seronegative. CDR3s leave out the opening cysteine and the closing phenylalanine or tryptophan.

j_call: TRBJ1-5; v_call: TRBV19; cdr3_aa: ASTPVGVTGPNQPQH
j_call: TRBJ1-5; v_call: TRBV30; cdr3_aa: AWKDRVDQPQH
j_call: TRBJ2-6; v_call: TRBV5-1; cdr3_aa: ASSFSGNGANVLT
j_call: TRBJ2-2; v_call: TRBV7-9; cdr3_aa: ASSFRSNTGELF
j_call: TRBJ2-5; v_call: TRBV5-5; cdr3_aa: ASSPQGGVETQY
j_call: TRBJ1-1; v_call: TRBV9; cdr3_aa: ASSATGATEAF
j_call: TRBJ2-5; v_call: TRBV6-1; cdr3_aa: ASSSVGETQY
j_call: TRBJ1-1; v_call: TRBV30; cdr3_aa: ASEQGQGVTEAF
j_call: TRBJ2-5; v_call: TRBV7-7; cdr3_aa: ASSLSTSRFGETQY
j_call: TRBJ1-4; v_call: TRBV9; cdr3_aa: ASSQSTGLNEKLF
j_call: TRBJ1-2; v_call: TRBV9; cdr3_aa: ASSMGGSLGGYT
j_call: TRBJ1-2; v_call: TRBV6-5; cdr3_aa: ASSQQTGGFGYT
j_call: TRBJ2-1; v_call: TRBV29-1; cdr3_aa: SVERGIEQF
j_call: TRBJ1-2; v_call: TRBV2; cdr3_aa: ASSPDRVYGYT
j_call: TRBJ1-5; v_call: TRBV5-6; cdr3_aa: ASSLAGGNQPQH
j_call: TRBJ2-3; v_call: TRBV9; cdr3_aa: ASSPARETDTQY
j_call: TRBJ2-1; v_call: TRBV29-1; cdr3_aa: SVEWGGGYNEQF
j_call: TRBJ1-2; v_call: TRBV7-2; cdr3_aa: ASSLRMGEGYGYT
j_call: TRBJ2-1; v_call: TRBV7-2; cdr3_aa: ASSRSGSRYNEQF
j_call: TRBJ1-1; v_call: TRBV5-1; cdr3_aa: ASSLTGTGAWGNTEAF
j_call: TRBJ1-1; v_call: TRBV11-3; cdr3_aa: ASSTGTLNTEAF
j_call: TRBJ1-1; v_call: TRBV6-1; cdr3_aa: ASSKRGLNTEAF
j_call: TRBJ2-1; v_call: TRBV11-1; cdr3_aa: ASSSHGTGVF
j_call: TRBJ2-2; v_call: TRBV9; cdr3_aa: ASREANTGELF
j_call: TRBJ2-7; v_call: TRBV14; cdr3_aa: ASSNRVYDYEQY
j_call: TRBJ1-2; v_call: TRBV5-1; cdr3_aa: ASSVIPGQVDSRT
j_call: TRBJ2-3; v_call: TRBV7-7; cdr3_aa: ASSPKGVPTDTQY
j_call: TRBJ2-2; v_call: TRBV7-9; cdr3_aa: ASSTNRGQITYTGELF
j_call: TRBJ2-3; v_call: TRBV5-1; cdr3_aa: ASSPRPSRGYSTDTQY
j_call: TRBJ2-7; v_call: TRBV25-1; cdr3_aa: ASQPPGTGSYEQY
j_call: TRBJ2-2; v_call: TRBV4-1; cdr3_aa: ASSSHRGPYANTGELF
j_call: TRBJ2-2; v_call: TRBV7-8; cdr3_aa: ASSLRTDAGELF
j_call: TRBJ1-1; v_call: TRBV30; cdr3_aa: AWIPLLSADTEAF
j_call: TRBJ2-5; v_call: TRBV7-9; cdr3_aa: ASSLDAWTGKETQY
j_call: TRBJ1-1; v_call: TRBV6-5; cdr3_aa: ASSYGAGLNTEAF